What follows describes a single TCR beta chain. The germline V gene has CDR1 MNHEY and CDR2 SVGAGI. CDR3 length: 15 residues. The V and J ends lost 0 bases and 0 bases respectively, with 6 bases between them. The data were obtained in a study of siplizumab effects on memory and regulatory T cells. Only in-frame clones appear in the TCRdb table, and some are missing; sequencing was by immunoSEQ multiplex PCR. The table lists 87,000 or so clones, approximately 90% of them singletons. The receptor was isolated from a human donor in good health. This sequence joins TRBV6-5 and TRBJ1-5; no firm D call. What was sequenced was CD4+ T cells sorted from blood. CDR3: CASSYSEYSNQPQHF. CDR3 DNA sequence: TGTGCCAGCAGTTACTCGGAATATAGCAATCAGCCCCAGCATTTT.